What follows is one TCR beta chain and its context. The data originate from a study of blood T cell repertoires in COVID-19. About the study: PBMCs, B-cell-depleted T cells, or T cells were the source of the cDNA or gDNA that made up the material.

One Seattle source followed patients from active infection through their disease course. Trimming took 2 bases from V and 0 from J, leaving 8 bases between them. Looked up from germline, CDR1 is MDHEN and CDR2 is SYDVKM. CDR3 size: 15 residues. The authors' processing: How many nucleated cells were present was estimated from reference gene primer amplification. The assay was immunoSEQ multiplex PCR, and TCRdb's table has in-frame clones only and misses some. V and J calls and clone size follow that table, whereas D and trimming were derived from the DNA. Of roughly 100,000 clones in the sample, about 90% are singletons; the top ten hold over 5.5%.

Sequencing was done on a sample of peripheral blood. This TCR came from a man younger than 30 with COVID-19, enrolled during active disease. The rearrangement joins TRBV28 to TRBJ2-1; D is perhaps TRBD2 (5 bases). CDR3 region: CASSLGGFSYNEQFF. CDR3 in DNA: TGTGCCAGCAGTTTAGGCGGGTTCTCCTACAATGAGCAGTTCTTC.